The 13 T cell receptor beta chains below were found in one sample sequenced in a study of CD4+ T cells in melanoma. Assay used: immunoSEQ multiplex PCR; TCRdb lists only in-frame clones, some missing. The sample contains around 18,000 clones, roughly 80% of which appear only once. The sequenced material came from cells from a culture (not recorded whether cultured in vitro). The receptors were gathered from a human donor with melanoma.

This clone was picked up a small number of times. The chain combines TRBV30 with TRBJ2-7, with D tentatively TRBD2 (5 bases). Trimming cost V 1 base and J 9 bases, with 16 bases left between them. The germline V gene encodes CDR1 GTSNPN and CDR2 SVGIG (reference sequence). This CDR3 has 13 amino acids. As DNA, the CDR3 is TGTGCCTGGAGTGGAGGGCAGCGAGACGGGCAGTACTTC. It specifies CAWSGGQRDGQYF. Based on the CDR3 plus reference TRBV30 and TRBJ2-7, the full variable domain is SQTIHQWPATLVQPVGSPLSLECTVEGTSNPNLYWYRQAAGRGLQLLFYSVGIGQISSEVPQNLSASRPQDRQFILSSKKLLLSDSGFYLCAWSGGQRDGQYFGPGTRLTVT.

The rearrangement uses TRBV7-3 and TRBJ1-1; TRBD1 matches at 7 bases. The CDR3 runs to 13 residues. The germline V gene has CDR1 SGHTA and CDR2 FQGTGA. The junction had 5 bases not matched to a gene; V was cut back by 5 bases and J by 5 bases. CDR3 sequence reads: CASSRDRGTEAFF. CDR3 sequence (DNA): TGTGCCAGCAGCCGGGACAGAGGAACTGAAGCTTTCTTT.

The chain's CDR3 is CASSENAPSYEQYF. In nucleotides, the CDR3 is TGTGCCAGCAGTGAAAACGCTCCTTCCTACGAGCAGTACTTC. The V and J genes are TRBV6-1 and TRBJ2-7; unclear D gene. There are 14 residues in the CDR3. Trimming cost V 2 bases and J 1 base, with 9 bases left between them. Germline values: CDR1 MNHNS, CDR2 SASEGT.

With regard to this clone: Sequence at one end of the junction differs from germline and may be a read error. The rearrangement joins TRBV7-7 to TRBJ2-1; 8 bases fit TRBD2. CDR1 is SSHAT and CDR2 is FNYEAQ in the germline V gene (reference sequence). The CDR3 loop spans 14 amino acids. The CDR3: CASSLAGPYNEQFF. CDR3 nucleotides: TGTGCTAGCAGCTTAGCGGGGCCCTACAATGAGCAGTTCTTC.

This chain uses TRBV5-8 with TRBJ2-7; 9 positions match TRBD1. The CDR3 totals 15 residues. J lost 5 bases, V lost 2 bases, and 8 bases had no gene match. CDR1 and CDR2 (germline): SGHTS, YDEGEE. The CDR3 coding sequence is TGTGCCAGCAGCTTACAGGGGGCGTTTGGGGACGAGCAGTACTTC. Its translation is CASSLQGAFGDEQYF.

The V and J genes are TRBV6-6 and TRBJ2-7, with D possibly TRBD1 on 6 matching bases. The CDR3 length is 14 residues. CDR1 and CDR2 (germline): MNHNY, SVGAGI (reference sequence). V was pared by 2 bases and J by 7 bases, with 15 bases between. CDR3 DNA sequence: TGTGCCAGCAGTTACCAGGGGCGTACGGGGGAGCAGTACTTC. It encodes CASSYQGRTGEQYF.

The chain carries TRBV29-1 and TRBJ1-1; no reliable D call. Germline V CDR1 and CDR2: SQVTM, ANQGSEA. The V end lost 2 bases, the J end lost 0 bases, and 7 bases lay between the germline ends. CDR3 length: 13 residues. The CDR3 loop is CSVERALNTEAFF. The CDR3 region has the DNA TGCAGCGTTGAACGGGCCCTGAACACTGAAGCTTTCTTT.

V gene TRBV6-1 combines with J gene TRBJ1-2, with a tentative D call TRBD1 (5 bases). V gave up 1 base and J gave up 8 bases, with 14 bases separating them. Germline values: CDR1 MNHNS, CDR2 SASEGT. The CDR3 length is 14 residues. CDR3 sequence (DNA): TGTGCCAGCAGTGAAGACGGCAGGGCCTTCGGCTACACCTTC. It is translated as CASSEDGRAFGYTF.

The chain joins TRBV5-6 to TRBJ1-2; 7 bases match TRBD1. J gave up 6 bases and V 1 base, and 12 bases lay outside the gene matches. The length of the CDR3 is 16 residues. Germline lookup yields CDR1 SGHDT and CDR2 YYEEEE. The CDR3 DNA follows: TGTGCCAGCAGCTTGCGGGCCAGGGACAGAGCTCATGGCTACACCTTC. Translation: CASSLRARDRAHGYTF.

The CDR3 bases are TGCGCCAGCAGCCAAGCCGTGGTAGGGTGGTCCCAGCATTTT. The encoded protein is CASSQAVVGWSQHF. V is TRBV4-1 and J is TRBJ1-5; D unclear. CDR1 is MGHRA, CDR2 YSYEKL, per germline. V lost 1 base to trimming and J lost 11 bases, with 15 bases between them. The CDR3 has 14 residues.

With regard to this clone: Other DNA sequences in the same sample also yield this CDR3. The CDR3 DNA is TGTGCCAGCAGCTCTTATCGGGGCAGAGGAGATACGCAGTATTTT. This codes for CASSSYRGRGDTQYF. V gene TRBV11-2 combines with J gene TRBJ2-3; D is tentatively TRBD1 or TRBD2 (5 bases each). CDR1 SGHAT and CDR2 FQNNGV come from the germline V gene. The CDR3 runs to 15 residues. The V and J ends lost 4 bases and 5 bases respectively, with 16 bases between them.

The rearrangement joins TRBV7-9 to TRBJ2-1; tentatively, D is TRBD2 (7 bases). This CDR3 is built from 13 residues. The germline gives CDR1 SEHNR, CDR2 FQNEAQ (reference sequence). The V and J ends lost 2 bases and 10 bases respectively, with 12 bases between them. CDR3 in amino acids: CASSLQQGGEQFF. The CDR3 DNA is TGTGCCAGCAGCTTACAACAGGGAGGGGAGCAGTTCTTC.

The chain combines TRBV7-2 with TRBJ2-7, with 11 nucleotides matching TRBD2. With V trimmed by 5 bases and J by 2 bases, 5 bases remained unmatched. Germline V gives CDR1 SGHTA, CDR2 FQGNSA. This CDR3 is 15 amino acids long. The CDR3 DNA is TGTGCCAGCAGCCGTAGCGGGGGGGGAGCCTACGAGCAGTACTTC. Encoded protein: CASSRSGGGAYEQYF. The whole variable domain, remainder taken from reference TRBV7-2 and TRBJ2-7, is GAGVSQSPSNKVTEKGKDVELRCDPISGHTALYWYRQSLGQGLEFLIYFQGNSAPDKSGLPSDRFSAERTGGSVSTLTIQRTQQEDSAVYLCASSRSGGGAYEQYFGPGTRLTVT.